Described below is a single TCR beta chain sequence and its context. Its target antigen remains unknown. There are no base qualities to consult, and no much larger clone falls within one base. The receptor library was made with PCR. The reads were generated on an Illumina HiSeq 2500. To normalize quantification of the TCRbeta repertoire, the TCR libraries were built with molecular barcoding that relied on unique molecular identifiers. TCRdb itself trimmed the public reads at Q25 with fastp, ran MiXCR and retained productive beta chains. Each record represents a unique CDR3 protein, reported with the most common genes and DNA among its rows. Recorded for this sample are approximately 400,000 distinct CDR3 sequences; around 15% of them occurred a single time. Around 30% of the sample is taken by the ten largest. CDR1 is given as SEHNR and CDR2 as FQNEAQ, both from the germline V gene (reference sequence). Ends trimmed: V by 1 base, J by 4 bases; bases unmatched to a gene: 7. Measured from the cysteine to the phenylalanine, the CDR3 is 16 residues long. CDR3 DNA only is kept here, 48 bases in frame from base 1.

The sample originates from a study of T-cell reconstitution after alpha-beta-depleted transplantation in children listed by TCRdb under 2016. With respect to the entire study: Using TCR repertoire profiling, the study quantitatively followed how T-cell immune reconstitution unfolded in children after TCRalphabeta/CD19-depleted allogeneic hematopoietic cell transplantation. The paper's findings and limits, for the study overall: In some patients, high TCRbeta diversity at day 60 was attributed to recipient T cells and intrathymic progenitors that had survived conditioning. About two months after transplant, the apparently early recovery of alphabetaT-cell counts reportedly depended on just several hundred clones that had expanded rapidly and came from non-depleted graft cells. Over the following months the frequencies of hyperexpanded clones went down, and after one year T-cell counts and TCRbeta diversity were mostly credited to newly produced T cells.

Reading the label with the study, this specimen's treatment or condition is: allogeneic hematopoietic cell transplantation with graft depleted of TCRalphabeta T cells and CD19 B cells. The children who served as transplant recipients had been given grafts of TCRalphabeta/CD19-depleted allogeneic hematopoietic cells. The chain is assembled from TRBV7-9 and TRBJ2-5, with 9 middle bases fitting TRBD1. The clonotype was recovered from a boy under two years old who had a stem cell transplant for Wiskott-Aldrich syndrome, so the T cells may come from the graft donor. The sample consisted of PBMCs, mostly from graft donor cells, taken 360 days after TCRalphabeta/CD19-depleted stem cell transplant. The CDR3 reads CASSLGGTGRGETQYF. In nucleotides, the sequence is TGTGCCAGCAGCTTAGGAGGGACAGGGAGAGGAGAGACCCAGTACTTC.